This T cell receptor (beta chain) originates from a study of shared clonotypes between healthy human individuals. Study at large: Each donor contributed plates that comprised three CD4 naive, three CD4 memory, two CD8 naive and one CD8 memory.

Libraries were prepared by immunoSEQ multiplex PCR; TCRdb keeps only in-frame clonotypes and omits some of them. The sample yields around 2,100,000 clones, over 85% seen once. In the naive CD8 group, cells lacked CD45RO and were positively selected for CCR7, so terminally differentiated effector memory CD45RA+ cells were left out. The CDR3 contains 15 residues. The V end lost 0 bases, the J end lost 8 bases, and 16 bases lay between the germline ends. Germline V lookup: CDR1 SGHNT, CDR2 YYREEE (reference sequence). This receptor was obtained from a man aged 18-30 years in good health. The J gene is TRBJ2-3, the V gene TRBV5-4; D remains ambiguous. Sequenced input: naive CD8+ T cells sorted from blood. The CDR3 reads CASSLGASKLGTQYF. The CDR3 region has the DNA TGTGCCAGCAGCTTGGGGGCTAGTAAACTGGGTACGCAGTATTTT.